This passage covers 21 T cell receptor beta chains from one sample sequenced in a study of beta chain features in type 1 diabetes. Investigators reverse transcribed all isolated RNA, so they sequenced expressed TCRB transcripts. Assay: immunoSEQ multiplex PCR; the TCRdb copy retains only in-frame clones and omits some. The sample includes about 360,000 clones, around 12% seen only once; the top ten take 0.017%. Sequencing was carried out using naive CD4+ T cells from blood. The receptors come from a man younger than 35 in good health.

In this sample, this clone turned up a few times. This chain uses TRBV27 with TRBJ1-5; 10 bases match TRBD1. Germline V gene data show CDR1 as MNHEY and CDR2 as SMNVEV (reference sequence). CDR3 length equals 16 residues. With V trimmed by 5 bases and J by 6 bases, 10 bases remained unmatched. CDR3 DNA sequence: TGTGCCAGCAGTCACGGACAGGGGGAGGTCATTCAGCCCCAGCATTTT. Its protein product is CASSHGQGEVIQPQHF.

The chain carries TRBV28 and TRBJ2-1; 7 bases line up with TRBD2. This CDR3 has 16 amino acids. The V gene end was trimmed by 6 bases and the J gene end by 1 base; junction bases not matched to a gene: 9. CDR1 is MDHEN and CDR2 is SYDVKM in the germline V gene. CDR3 loop: CASRGGAGSSYNEQFF. In DNA form, the CDR3 reads TGTGCCAGCAGGGGAGGAGCGGGAAGTTCCTACAATGAGCAGTTCTTC.

This clone showed up just a few times. The chain has TRBV30 and TRBJ1-2, with no clear D. The CDR3 is made up of 14 amino acids. CDR1 and CDR2 (germline): GTSNPN, SVGIG (reference sequence). Trimming left V 2 bases short and J 0 bases short, with 10 bases between. CDR3 sequence (DNA): TGTGCCTGGAGTTATTGGAGACCTAACTATGGCTACACCTTC. Encoded protein: CAWSYWRPNYGYTF.

The rearrangement joins TRBV20-1 to TRBJ2-3, with unresolved D. This CDR3 spans 11 amino acids. Germline CDR1 DFQATT, CDR2 SNEGSKA (reference sequence). V lost 3 bases, J lost 4 bases, and 5 bases lay in between. CDR3 in DNA: TGCAGTGCTAGGTCGGCAGATACGCAGTATTTT. Translating gives CSARSADTQYF.

This sequence joins TRBV7-9 and TRBJ1-6, with D uncertain. There are 15 residues in the CDR3. Germline CDR1 reads SEHNR; CDR2 reads FQNEAQ (reference sequence). The V end was cut by 1 base, the J end by 7 bases, with 11 bases between. CDR3 nucleotide sequence: TGTGCCAGCAGCTTAGGTCCAGGCTCGAATTCACCCCTCCACTTT. It translates to CASSLGPGSNSPLHF.

This clone has only a few counts. The CDR3 loop is CASSRELVRNEQFF. In DNA form, the CDR3 reads TGTGCCAGCAGCCGAGAACTAGTTCGCAATGAGCAGTTCTTC. V gene TRBV7-2 combines with J gene TRBJ2-1, with a weak D call TRBD2 (5 bases). Germline values: CDR1 SGHTA, CDR2 FQGNSA. Trimming removed 5 bases from V and 6 bases from J, with 14 bases in between. This CDR3 is 14 amino acids long.

This clone was recorded a few times. The V and J genes are TRBV30 and TRBJ2-3; 7 bases match TRBD1. The CDR3 has 13 amino acids. Per the germline V gene, CDR1 is GTSNPN and CDR2 is SVGIG (reference sequence). Trimming cost V 7 bases and J 3 bases; bases outside gene matches: 7. Here the CDR3 reads CALTGRRTDTQYF. The CDR3 DNA reads as TGTGCCTTGACAGGGAGACGAACAGATACGCAGTATTTT. Using reference TRBV30 and TRBJ2-3 for the parts outside the CDR3, the full variable domain is SQTIHQWPATLVQPVGSPLSLECTVEGTSNPNLYWYRQAAGRGLQLLFYSVGIGQISSEVPQNLSASRPQDRQFILSSKKLLLSDSGFYLCALTGRRTDTQYFGPGTRLTVL.

The chain carries TRBV7-3 and TRBJ2-3, with TRBD2 identical over 13 bases. The CDR3 is 16 amino acids. Looked up from germline, CDR1 is SGHTA and CDR2 is FQGTGA. J lost 7 bases, V lost 1 base, and 5 bases had no gene match. Here the CDR3 reads CASSLIPGLAGNTQYF. CDR3 bases: TGTGCCAGCAGCTTAATACCGGGACTAGCGGGGAATACGCAGTATTTT.

This clone turned up a few times. This chain links TRBV10-3 with TRBJ1-6, with D maybe TRBD1 (6 bases). The CDR3 consists of 13 residues. Trimming removed 6 bases at V and 10 bases at J, with 13 bases between. Germline-derived CDR1 and CDR2 are ENHRY and SYGVKD. The CDR3 loop reads CAIRPGAESPLHF. The CDR3 DNA follows: TGTGCCATCAGGCCAGGGGCAGAGTCACCCCTCCACTTT.

This clone was recorded a few times. This chain joins TRBV7-3 and TRBJ2-2; TRBD1 is a possible D gene (6 bases). Looked up from germline, CDR1 is SGHTA and CDR2 is FQGTGA. The CDR3 sequence is 13 residues long. V lost 4 bases and J lost 8, with 11 bases in between. DNA of the CDR3: TGTGCCAGCAGCTGGACAGCCACTGGGGAGCTGTTTTTT. This sequence encodes CASSWTATGELFF.

J is TRBJ2-1 and V is TRBV11-2; D possibly corresponds to TRBD2 (6 bases). CDR3 length: 14 amino acids. Per the germline V gene, CDR1 is SGHAT and CDR2 is FQNNGV. Deletions cut 6 bases from V and 8 bases from J, with 17 bases between. CDR3 in amino acids: CASSSVAGGDEQFF. The CDR3 DNA sequence: TGTGCCAGCAGTTCCGTCGCGGGCGGGGATGAGCAGTTCTTC.

This clone was observed a few times. This chain connects TRBV9 to TRBJ2-3; 9 bases match TRBD2. V was pared by 0 bases and J by 7 bases, with 12 bases of the junction left unmatched. The germline CDR1 and CDR2 sequences are SGDLS and YYNGEE. This CDR3 region has 17 residues. The CDR3 region is CASSVGPGGSGGHTQYF. CDR3 nucleotide sequence: TGTGCCAGCAGCGTAGGCCCCGGTGGTAGCGGGGGTCATACGCAGTATTTT.

The chain joins TRBV7-3 to TRBJ2-1, with 14 bases fitting TRBD2. The germline CDR1 and CDR2 sequences are SGHTA and FQGTGA. The CDR3 extends over 18 amino acids. The ends lost 2 bases at V and 7 bases at J; junction bases unmatched: 10. The CDR3 region is CASSLGGTSGSNPNEQFF. The CDR3, as DNA: TGTGCCAGCAGCTTAGGAGGGACTAGCGGGAGTAATCCAAATGAGCAGTTCTTC.

A few counts support this clone. The CDR3 DNA reads as TGTGCCATCAGAATTAGCGGGAACCCCACAGATACGCAGTATTTT. This codes for CAIRISGNPTDTQYF. The chain is built from TRBV10-3 and TRBJ2-3; TRBD2 agrees at 8 bases. With V trimmed by 6 bases and J by 2 bases, 7 bases remained unmatched. The germline CDR1 and CDR2 sequences are ENHRY and SYGVKD. This CDR3 contains 15 residues.

This clone has just a few counts. The chain employs TRBV5-1 and TRBJ1-5; 7 bases are a match to TRBD1. Trimming at V came to 5 bases and at J to 0 bases, leaving 5 bases not matched to a gene. In germline, CDR1 is SGHRS, CDR2 YFSETQ. The CDR3 is made up of 15 amino acids. DNA for the CDR3: TGCGCCAGCAGGACAGGGCCATATAGCAATCAGCCCCAGCATTTT. It is translated as CASRTGPYSNQPQHF.

This clone has a handful of counts. The genes are TRBV28 and TRBJ1-2; D is possibly TRBD1 (5 bases). The CDR3 runs to 17 residues. Germline V gene lookup returns CDR1 MDHEN and CDR2 SYDVKM. Trimming stripped 2 bases from V and 3 bases from J, with 19 bases between. The CDR3: CASSLGTLSGSYYGYTF. CDR3 DNA: TGTGCCAGCAGTTTAGGGACCCTCTCCGGGAGCTACTATGGCTACACCTTC.

The chain combines TRBV6-5 with TRBJ1-1; TRBD1 is a possible D gene (6 bases). The CDR3 runs to 13 residues. V lost 7 bases, J lost 6 bases, and 15 bases lay in between. Germline assignment: CDR1 MNHEY and CDR2 SVGAGI. DNA of the CDR3: TGTGCCAGCACCCGGACAGCCTTTGCTGAAGCTTTCTTT. Its protein product is CASTRTAFAEAFF.

The sample holds a few counts of this clone. The chain has TRBV15 and TRBJ2-7; maybe TRBD2 (5 bases). V was shortened by 3 bases and J by 4 bases, with 10 bases between the two germline ends. Germline V lookup: CDR1 LNHNV, CDR2 YYDKDF (reference sequence). The CDR3 is 13 amino acids. DNA of the CDR3: TGTGCCACCAGCAGCCCCAGGACTTACGAGCAGTACTTC. It codes for CATSSPRTYEQYF. Filled out from reference TRBV15 and TRBJ2-7, the complete variable domain reads DAMVIQNPRYQVTQFGKPVTLSCSQTLNHNVMYWYQQKSSQAPKLLFHYYDKDFNNEADTPDNFQSRRPNTSFCFLDIRSPGLGDTAMYLCATSSPRTYEQYFGPGTRLTVT.

This chain uses TRBV11-3 with TRBJ2-2, with D possibly TRBD1 on 5 matching bases. Germline V CDR1 and CDR2: SGHNT, YENEEA. CDR3 size: 13 residues. V lost 6 bases to trimming and J lost 6 bases, with 11 bases between them. The CDR3 sequence: CASSGSRAGELFF. CDR3 bases: TGTGCCAGCAGTGGGTCCAGGGCCGGGGAGCTGTTTTTT.

In its sample, this clone was seen a few times. The rearrangement uses TRBV5-1 and TRBJ2-1; 14 bases agree with TRBD2. The V segment lost 0 bases and the J segment 11 bases; nucleotides outside the gene matches: 4. The CDR3 spans 15 residues. CDR1 SGHRS and CDR2 YFSETQ come from the germline V gene. The CDR3 spells CASSLEGTSGSKQFF. Written as DNA, the CDR3 is TGCGCCAGCAGCTTGGAAGGGACTAGCGGGAGCAAGCAGTTCTTC.

The rearrangement uses TRBV7-9 and TRBJ2-7, with 8 bases identical to TRBD2. V lost 4 bases to trimming and J lost 6 bases; unmatched junction nucleotides: 14. The germline V gene has CDR1 SEHNR and CDR2 FQNEAQ (reference sequence). The CDR3 loop spans 16 amino acids. CDR3 nucleotides: TGTGCCAGCAGCTCGGGACTAGTTGACCCCCGGGGCGAGCAGTACTTC. It yields the protein CASSSGLVDPRGEQYF.